Sequencing of this T cell receptor beta chain was carried out in a study of T cell repertoires in cytomegalovirus infection. Across the study: Indications of both CMV infection and matching HLA type were provided by public TCR beta signatures.

MiXCR was run by TCRdb on the reads, yielding one entry per CDR3 protein. The table has about 260,000 distinct CDR3 sequences, approximately 15% seen once. On this clonotype itself: Its antigen is unidentified.

Looked up from germline, CDR1 is DFQATT and CDR2 is SNEGSKA (reference sequence). The CDR3 loop spans 15 amino acids. V trimming: 6 bases; J trimming: 8 bases; junction bases outside the gene matches: 16. Study-level findings and limits: Cumulative public TCR beta family frequency identified carriers of CMV plus the relevant HLA. HLA-C-restricted CMV-specific TCR beta clonotypes prevailed in the ex vivo response.

The chain combines TRBV20-1 with TRBJ2-3, with TRBD2 matching 8 bases. The receptor comes from a human donor in good health (CMV status not recorded). Some clones in this sample may be carry-over from other donors' samples. Sequencing was performed on PBMCs. CDR3 bases: TGCAGTGCCCCCCAGGACGGGGGGGCGGGTAGTACGCAGTATTTT. Protein product: CSAPQDGGAGSTQYF.